The rows below give T cell receptor beta chains drawn from one sample of a study of shared clonotypes between healthy human individuals. Generated by immunoSEQ multiplex PCR, the TCRdb table keeps only in-frame clones and is missing some. The sample has about 2.4 million clones; more than 80% are singletons. Source material: naive CD4+ T cells sorted from blood. These receptors came from a man between 18 and 35 years old in good health. The CDR3 runs from the conserved cysteine through the conserved F or W. D genes are given only for firm matches.

j_call	d_call	v_call	cdr3_aa	cdr3_nt
TRBJ1-2	TRBD1	TRBV7-8	CASSTGTGAYGYTF	TGTGCCAGCAGCACCGGGACAGGGGCTTATGGCTACACCTTC
TRBJ2-3	TRBD2	TRBV5-1	CASSEDLAGGSIDTQYF	TGCGCCAGCAGCGAGGATCTAGCGGGAGGTTCCATCGATACGCAGTATTTT
TRBJ2-7	TRBD1	TRBV30	CAWSTPTGFKQYF	TGTGCCTGGAGTACCCCGACAGGGTTCAAGCAGTACTTC
TRBJ2-2	TRBD2	TRBV28	CASSTGTSGAGELFF	TGTGCCAGCAGTACCGGGACTAGCGGGGCCGGGGAGCTGTTTTTT
TRBJ2-7	NA	TRBV2	CASSGQPAPFEQYF	TGTGCCAGCAGTGGACAGCCGGCCCCCTTCGAGCAGTACTTC
TRBJ1-2	NA	TRBV10-3	CAISEGNRAGSYTF	TGTGCCATCAGTGAGGGGAACAGGGCGGGTAGCTACACCTTC
TRBJ1-1	TRBD1	TRBV6-1	CASTLRQGITEAFF	TGTGCCAGCACTCTGCGACAGGGGATCACTGAAGCTTTCTTT
TRBJ2-3	NA	TRBV18	CASSPGLDTQYF	TGTGCCAGCTCACCGGGCCTAGATACGCAGTATTTT
TRBJ2-3	TRBD2	TRBV5-1	CASSLGSSGGTDTQYF	TGCGCCAGCAGCTTGGGCTCTAGCGGGGGCACAGATACGCAGTATTTT
TRBJ2-7	NA	TRBV18	CASSPGAQASYEQYF	TGTGCCAGCTCCCCTGGGGCACAGGCTTCCTACGAGCAGTACTTC
TRBJ1-2	NA	TRBV5-4	CASSLEPGQGYTF	TGTGCCAGCAGCTTAGAACCAGGTCAGGGCTACACCTTC
TRBJ1-1	NA	TRBV2	CASSVEGNTEAFF	TGTGCCAGCAGTGTCGAGGGGAACACTGAAGCTTTCTTT
TRBJ2-2	TRBD1	TRBV2	CASSAGTGGHGELFF	TGTGCCAGCAGTGCCGGGACAGGGGGTCACGGGGAGCTGTTTTTT